This TCR beta chain originates from a study of T cell responses to AZD1222 COVID-19 vaccine (dated by TCRdb to the early 2020s). Study-level background: A total of about 230 trial participants underwent TCR sequencing, of whom some 210 received two doses of AZD1222 and about 25 received two doses of the MenACWY control vaccine. Trial participants were enrolled into age subgroups of 18-55, 56-69 and 70-plus years, which contained approximately 150, 28 and 58 TCR-sequenced participants, respectively. The study at large found these results: In the small 56-69-year group, the increase in depth fell short of significance, most likely because of low power. Epitopes outside the regions mutated in the B.1.351 and B.1.1.7 variants were reportedly recognized by nearly half of the unique spike-specific TCRs. Only six AZD1222 recipients were SARS-CoV-2 seropositive at baseline, limiting conclusions about previously exposed vaccinees. Because no samples from the day 14 peak response were available, repertoires could be characterized only after the peak T cell response. A significant rise in spike-specific TCR breadth and depth was observed after two AZD1222 doses relative to day 0 and relative to MenACWY recipients. Participants were mostly white British and included more females than males, and it was suggested by the authors that clonal diversity may have been underestimated. The whole spike protein was spanned by vaccine-associated CD4 TCRs, and dominant responses were seen in regions 160-218 and 743-854.

The time point label, as the study defines it: about 28 days (+/-7) after the second vaccine dose. AZD1222 recipients whose second dose came at about 4 weeks and those whose second dose came at about 12 weeks were combined into one group, since spike-specific TCR depth and breadth did not differ between the two schedules. The vaccinee samples were drawn from two UK trials, COV001 and COV002, one of which was a single-blind randomized controlled phase 2/3 trial testing AZD1222 (ChAdOx1 nCoV-19) in healthy adults. For TCRbeta chain sequencing, PBMC samples from trial participants were taken at day 0 and at day 28 after the second dose. Remarks on this clone: Which antigen it targets is not known. Per-base qualities were not stored, and no clone one base away is much larger.

The CDR3 regions of human TCRbeta chains were analyzed by immunosequencing. As for the authors' bioinformatics: Repertoire TCRs were matched against a reference library of SARS-CoV-2-specific TCRs generated with the MIRA antigen-specificity platform. Breadth meant the fraction of unique TCRs that were SARS-CoV-2-associated, whereas depth meant the fraction of total T cells that were SARS-CoV-2-associated. Using the MIRA data, each spike-specific TCR was mapped to the spike region that the TCR reacts to and placed in a CD4 or CD8 class. Log10-transformed breadth and depth values were compared by one-way ANOVA with Sidak's multiple comparisons tests. TCRdb stores this immuneACCESS table with in-frame sequences only. Part of the clones is absent; in the studies checked, under half of the shortfall reflects unresolved V genes, and no reason is known for the rest. V and J calls and clone size are copied from that table; D and trimming were computed from the DNA. The sample yields around 170,000 clones; about 90% were counted once. The leading ten clones occupy around 2% of the sample.

Source: peripheral blood, taken 28 days after the second AZD1222 dose. The receptor was isolated from an adult who received the AZD1222 COVID-19 vaccine.

The CDR3 sequence is CATRTSGSVEQFF. The nucleotides are TGTGCCACACGGACTAGCGGGAGCGTTGAGCAGTTCTTC. This receptor chain uses TRBV6-5 and TRBJ2-1; 13 central bases correspond to TRBD2. Reading from cysteine to phenylalanine, the CDR3 counts 13 amino acids. Kept here is only the CDR3 DNA, which spans 39 bases and is read in frame from base 1. The germline V gene gives CDR1 as MNHEY and CDR2 as SVGAGI. Trimming accounts for 10 bases at V and 9 bases at J, while the number of junction bases matched to no gene is 6.